This record looks at one T cell receptor beta chain sequence and its context. Its antigen is not identified. This sample is drawn from a study of Graves' ophthalmopathy and Graves' hyperthyroidism. General study findings and limits: Separation of ophthalmopathy from stable hyperthyroidism was achieved by a 13-signature model, at roughly 90% sensitivity and around 81% specificity.

Trimming removed 2 bases from V and 1 base from J, with 14 bases in between. Germline CDR1 SGHAT, CDR2 FQDESV (reference sequence). The CDR3 length is 16 residues. Beta-chain TCR CDR3 regions were amplified from RNA transcripts. RT-PCR with HTBI primers came first, then second-round multiplex PCR. TCRdb reprocessed the multiplex PCR reads via MiXCR and lists one record per CDR3 protein. The sample records 260,000 or so distinct CDR3 sequences, around 50% being singletons. What was sequenced was peripheral blood. This TCR was recovered from an adult man with Graves' ophthalmopathy. The J gene is TRBJ2-5, the V gene TRBV11-1; D is possibly TRBD1 (6 bases). CDR3 in amino acids: CASSLPDRRSQETQYF. In DNA, the CDR3 is TGTGCCAGCAGCTTACCCGACAGGAGGAGCCAAGAGACCCAGTACTTC.